Reported below is one T cell receptor (beta chain). These data are taken from a study of control samples from healthy donors and cancer patients. Per germline, CDR1 MGHRA and CDR2 YSYEKL. Trimming shortened V by 1 base and J by 2 bases, and 9 bases separated the two germline ends. This CDR3 spans 15 amino acids. TCRdb keeps only in-frame clones here, not all; method: immunoSEQ multiplex PCR. The table records about 94,000 clones, over 75% of them present only once. Sequencing input: blood. The chain employs TRBV4-1 and TRBJ1-5, with D possibly being TRBD1 (5 bases). This TCR was sampled from a woman between 18 and 29 years old in good health. In DNA form, the CDR3 reads TGCGCCAGCAGCCAAGGGACGGGGGGCAATCAGCCCCAGCATTTT. This sequence encodes CASSQGTGGNQPQHF.